The present T cell receptor (beta chain) was sequenced within a study of control samples from healthy donors and cancer patients. TCRdb's copy holds only in-frame clones and misses some; the assay was immunoSEQ multiplex PCR. The repertoire table contains roughly 200,000 clones. Germline V gives CDR1 MGHRA, CDR2 YSYEKL. The CDR3 has 13 residues. V gave up 4 bases and J gave up 4 bases, with 8 bases separating them. Material: blood. The rearrangement joins TRBV4-1 to TRBJ1-3; D is uncertain. The sequence derives from a woman in her 30s in good health. The CDR3 reads CASSPPRGNTIYF. Written as DNA, the CDR3 is TGCGCCAGCAGCCCCCCAAGGGGAAACACCATATATTTT.